These T cell receptor beta chains were read from a single sample in a study of T cell responses to AZD1222 COVID-19 vaccine. The table came from immunoSEQ multiplex PCR; TCRdb's copy has only in-frame clones and leaves some out. This sample has 100,000 to 150,000 clones, with less than 95% found just once. The material sequenced was peripheral blood, taken on day 0 of MenACWY control vaccination. All receptors derive from an adult in good health. CDR3s leave out the opening cysteine and the closing phenylalanine or tryptophan. A D gene is named only where the DNA matches it firmly. Clone size is shown for a subset of rows, as once, few, many or a class of expanded clone.

d_call	v_call	clone_size	j_call	cdr3_aa
.	TRBV7-9	many	TRBJ1-2	ASSLSDTDVGYT
TRBD1	TRBV6-2/TRBV6-3	once	TRBJ1-2	ASSRDRGFGYT
.	TRBV6-2/TRBV6-3	.	TRBJ1-2	ASSYILSGGDHGYT
.	TRBV6-5	once	TRBJ1-1	ASSYEGRTEAF
.	TRBV28	.	TRBJ1-6	ASNRQLNSPLH
TRBD1	TRBV2	.	TRBJ1-5	ASSEGATGGWPQH
.	TRBV6-5	.	TRBJ1-2	ASRAGFGYT
.	TRBV6-5	.	TRBJ2-2	ASSYLAGELF
.	TRBV6-5	.	TRBJ2-7	ASSYRDTSSYEQY
.	TRBV18	.	TRBJ1-5	ASSGEAGQPQH
.	TRBV6-1	.	TRBJ2-3	ASSEIRGRTDTQY
.	TRBV3-1/TRBV3-2	.	TRBJ2-5	ASTLGETQY
.	TRBV9	.	TRBJ1-2	ASSVVGDTRDGYT
.	TRBV15	.	TRBJ1-3	ATSPHGGNTIY
TRBD2	TRBV10-1	.	TRBJ2-1	ASSESASGEFGNEQF
.	TRBV5-1	.	TRBJ2-5	ASSLAPGQETQY
TRBD1	TRBV11-2	.	TRBJ1-1	ASSLRDRVTEAF
.	TRBV10-2	once	TRBJ2-1	ASSVPYYNEQF
TRBD1	TRBV5-4	few	TRBJ1-5	ASTLRDRDQPQH
TRBD2	TRBV28	.	TRBJ2-5	ASSFAGGEGQETQY
TRBD2	TRBV27	.	TRBJ2-3	ASSLLAGGGKADTQY
TRBD1	TRBV5-4	.	TRBJ2-1	ASSLPTGGRNEQF
.	TRBV27	.	TRBJ2-7	ASRGSLSYEQY
.	TRBV6-2/TRBV6-3	.	TRBJ2-1	ASSYFYNEQF
TRBD2	TRBV7-9	.	TRBJ2-1	ASSHPGQGTSGSWNEQF
TRBD1	TRBV5-1	.	TRBJ2-7	ASSLTTGQGFSEQY
.	TRBV15	.	TRBJ1-2	ATSILLVDINGYT
.	TRBV11-2	.	TRBJ2-5	ASSLVETQY
TRBD1	TRBV30	.	TRBJ1-2	AWNRGLRGYT
.	TRBV5-4	.	TRBJ2-1	ASSYRLQRGVDTDEQF
.	TRBV18	.	TRBJ1-5	ASSPPGDSNQPQH
.	TRBV2	.	TRBJ2-1	ASSSNNEQF
.	TRBV6-5	.	TRBJ2-2	ASSYTRTGELF
TRBD1	TRBV28	.	TRBJ1-2	ASSPVWQGADYGYT
.	TRBV7-3	once	TRBJ1-4	ASSLTGRGTNEKLF
TRBD2	TRBV5-3	.	TRBJ2-7	ARSSPGSNRGLVYYEQY
.	TRBV28	.	TRBJ2-7	ASSLFQGSYEQY
TRBD1	TRBV5-1	.	TRBJ1-2	ASSRTGEGYT
.	TRBV24-1	.	TRBJ1-1	ATNSPGALTEAF
TRBD1	TRBV19	.	TRBJ2-6	ASSIEPGQPLLGANVLT
.	TRBV18	.	TRBJ2-7	ASSPQVGLDEQY
TRBD1	TRBV12-3/TRBV12-4	.	TRBJ1-5	ASSLTGDQPQH
TRBD1	TRBV5-1	.	TRBJ1-1	ASSLFAGGTEAF
.	TRBV19	.	TRBJ1-1	ASNARQKGDTEAF
TRBD2	TRBV28	.	TRBJ2-1	ASSLGLAGGQNEQF
TRBD1	TRBV24-1	.	TRBJ1-2	AAGQENYGYT
TRBD1	TRBV5-1	.	TRBJ1-2	ASSTTGNYGYT
.	TRBV28	.	TRBJ2-3	ASSLPPFTDTQY
TRBD2	TRBV10-3	.	TRBJ2-7	AISGGLAGASNVYEQY
.	TRBV6-1	.	TRBJ2-2	ASSETGAAGELF
.	TRBV12-3/TRBV12-4	.	TRBJ2-6	ASMTPGANVLT
.	TRBV4-1	.	TRBJ2-7	ASSPTGSYEQY
.	TRBV5-4	many	TRBJ1-2	ASSLDSSNYGYT
.	TRBV11-2	.	TRBJ2-7	ASSQTSVGEQY